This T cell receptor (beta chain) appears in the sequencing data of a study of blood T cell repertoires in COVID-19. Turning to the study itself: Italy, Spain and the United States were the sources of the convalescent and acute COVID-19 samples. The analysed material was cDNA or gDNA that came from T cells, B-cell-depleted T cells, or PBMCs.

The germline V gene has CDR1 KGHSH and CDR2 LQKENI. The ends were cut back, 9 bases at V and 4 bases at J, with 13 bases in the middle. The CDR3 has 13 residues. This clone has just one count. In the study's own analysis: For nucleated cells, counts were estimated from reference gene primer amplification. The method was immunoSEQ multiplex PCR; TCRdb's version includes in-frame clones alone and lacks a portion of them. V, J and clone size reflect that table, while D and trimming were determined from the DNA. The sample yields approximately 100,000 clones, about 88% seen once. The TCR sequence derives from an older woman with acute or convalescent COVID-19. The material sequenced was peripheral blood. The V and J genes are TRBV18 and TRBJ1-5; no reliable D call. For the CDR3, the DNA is TGTGCCAGTTCAAAAACAGAGAATCAGCCCCAGCATTTT. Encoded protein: CASSKTENQPQHF.